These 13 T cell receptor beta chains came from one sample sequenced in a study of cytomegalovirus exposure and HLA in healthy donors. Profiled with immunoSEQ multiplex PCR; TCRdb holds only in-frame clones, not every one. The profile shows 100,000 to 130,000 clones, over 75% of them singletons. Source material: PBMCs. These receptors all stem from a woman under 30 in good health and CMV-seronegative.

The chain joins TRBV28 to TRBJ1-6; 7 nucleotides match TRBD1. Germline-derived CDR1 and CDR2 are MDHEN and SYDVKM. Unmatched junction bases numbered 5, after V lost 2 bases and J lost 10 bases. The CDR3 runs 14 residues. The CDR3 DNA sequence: TGTGCCAGCAGTTTAACAGGGGTGGGATCACCCCTCCACTTT. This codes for CASSLTGVGSPLHF.

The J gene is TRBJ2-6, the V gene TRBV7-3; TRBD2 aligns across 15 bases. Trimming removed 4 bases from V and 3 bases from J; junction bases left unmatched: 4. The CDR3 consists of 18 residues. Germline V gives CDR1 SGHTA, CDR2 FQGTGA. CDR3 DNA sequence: TGTGCCAGCAGCTCCCGGACTAGCGGGGGGGTTGGGGCCAACGTCCTGACTTTC. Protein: CASSSRTSGGVGANVLTF.

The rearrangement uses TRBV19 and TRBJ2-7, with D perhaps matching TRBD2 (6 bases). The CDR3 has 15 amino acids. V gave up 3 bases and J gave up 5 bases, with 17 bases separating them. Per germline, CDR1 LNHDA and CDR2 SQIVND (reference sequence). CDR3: CASSIVLGGSHEQYF. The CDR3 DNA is TGTGCCAGTAGTATTGTCTTGGGGGGTTCCCACGAGCAGTACTTC.

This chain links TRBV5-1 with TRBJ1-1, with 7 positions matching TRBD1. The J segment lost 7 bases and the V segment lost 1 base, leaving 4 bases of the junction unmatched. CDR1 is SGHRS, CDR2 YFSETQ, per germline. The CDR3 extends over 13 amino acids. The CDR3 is CASSLSRGFEAFF. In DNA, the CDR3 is TGCGCCAGCAGCTTGTCCAGGGGGTTTGAAGCTTTCTTT.

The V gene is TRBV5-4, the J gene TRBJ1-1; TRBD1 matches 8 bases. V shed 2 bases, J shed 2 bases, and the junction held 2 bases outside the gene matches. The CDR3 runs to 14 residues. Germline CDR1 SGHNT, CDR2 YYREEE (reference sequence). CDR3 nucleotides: TGTGCCAGCAGCTTACAGGGGGTCAACACTGAAGCTTTCTTT. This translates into CASSLQGVNTEAFF.

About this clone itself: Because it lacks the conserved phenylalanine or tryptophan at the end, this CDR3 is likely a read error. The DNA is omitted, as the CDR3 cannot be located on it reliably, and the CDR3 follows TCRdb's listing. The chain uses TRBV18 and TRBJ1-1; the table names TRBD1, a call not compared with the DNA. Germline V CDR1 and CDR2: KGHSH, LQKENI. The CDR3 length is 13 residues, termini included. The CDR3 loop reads CASSPPNGRWVVL.

In DNA, the CDR3 is TGCGCCAGCAGCCAAGACGCGGGGACCGTTTATGGCTACACCTTC. This sequence encodes CASSQDAGTVYGYTF. The rearrangement joins TRBV4-1 to TRBJ1-2; D is possibly TRBD1 (5 bases). Trimming removed 0 bases at V and 5 bases at J, with 13 bases between. Germline V CDR1 and CDR2: MGHRA, YSYEKL. The CDR3 is 15 residues long.

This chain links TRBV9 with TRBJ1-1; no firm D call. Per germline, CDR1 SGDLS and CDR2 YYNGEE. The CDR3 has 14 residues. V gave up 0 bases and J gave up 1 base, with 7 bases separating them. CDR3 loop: CASSVGLSNTEAFF. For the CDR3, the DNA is TGTGCCAGCAGCGTAGGACTTTCGAACACTGAAGCTTTCTTT.

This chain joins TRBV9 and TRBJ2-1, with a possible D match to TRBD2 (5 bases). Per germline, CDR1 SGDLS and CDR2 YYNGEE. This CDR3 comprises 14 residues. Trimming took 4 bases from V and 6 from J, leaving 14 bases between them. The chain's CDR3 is CASSLMLAGNEQFF. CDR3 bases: TGTGCCAGCAGCCTGATGCTAGCAGGCAATGAGCAGTTCTTC.

The CDR3 region has the DNA TGTGCCAGCAGCTTAGGGACAGGGAACACTGAAGCTTTCTTT. Protein product: CASSLGTGNTEAFF. This chain connects TRBV7-2 to TRBJ1-1; TRBD1 aligns across 7 bases. The germline V gene encodes CDR1 SGHTA and CDR2 FQGNSA. J was trimmed by 1 base and V by 1 base; bases with no gene match: 0. The CDR3 covers 14 residues.

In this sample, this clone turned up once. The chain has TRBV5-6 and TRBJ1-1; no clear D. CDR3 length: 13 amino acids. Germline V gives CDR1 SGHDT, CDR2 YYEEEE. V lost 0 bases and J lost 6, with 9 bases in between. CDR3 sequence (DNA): TGTGCCAGCAGCTTGGCCCGCGGAGCTGAAGCTTTCTTT. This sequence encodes CASSLARGAEAFF. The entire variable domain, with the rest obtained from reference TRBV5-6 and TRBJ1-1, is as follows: DAGVTQSPTHLIKTRGQQVTLRCSPKSGHDTVSWYQQALGQGPQFIFQYYEEEERQRGNFPDRFSGHQFPNYSSELNVNALLLGDSALYLCASSLARGAEAFFGQGTRLTVV.

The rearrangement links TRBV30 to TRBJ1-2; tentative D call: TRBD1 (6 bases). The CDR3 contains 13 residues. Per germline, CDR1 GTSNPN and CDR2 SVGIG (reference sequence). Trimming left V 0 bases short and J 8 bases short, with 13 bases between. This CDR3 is CAWSVTGYEGYTF. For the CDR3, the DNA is TGTGCCTGGAGTGTAACAGGGTACGAAGGCTACACCTTC.

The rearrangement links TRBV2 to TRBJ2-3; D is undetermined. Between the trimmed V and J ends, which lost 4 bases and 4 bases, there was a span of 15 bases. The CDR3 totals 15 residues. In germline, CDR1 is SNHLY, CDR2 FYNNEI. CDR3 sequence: CASSADLQRPDTQYF. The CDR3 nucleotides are TGTGCCAGCAGTGCTGACTTGCAACGCCCAGATACGCAGTATTTT.